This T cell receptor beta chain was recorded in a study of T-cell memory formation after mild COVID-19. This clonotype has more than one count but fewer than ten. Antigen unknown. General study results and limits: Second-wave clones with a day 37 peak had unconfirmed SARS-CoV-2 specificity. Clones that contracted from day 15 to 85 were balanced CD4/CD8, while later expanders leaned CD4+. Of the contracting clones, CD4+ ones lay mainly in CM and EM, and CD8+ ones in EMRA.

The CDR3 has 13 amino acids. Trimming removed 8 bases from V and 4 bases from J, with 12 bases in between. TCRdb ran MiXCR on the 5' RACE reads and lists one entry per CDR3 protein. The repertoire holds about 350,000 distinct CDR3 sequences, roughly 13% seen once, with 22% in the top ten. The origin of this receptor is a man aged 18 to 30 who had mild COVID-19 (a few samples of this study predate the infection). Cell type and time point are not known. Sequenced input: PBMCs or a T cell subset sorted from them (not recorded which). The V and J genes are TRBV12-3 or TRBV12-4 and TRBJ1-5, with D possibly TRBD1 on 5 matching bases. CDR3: CASGTRTNQPQHF. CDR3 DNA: TGTGCCAGCGGGACCCGAACGAATCAGCCCCAGCATTTT.